This T cell receptor beta chain originates from a study of blood T cell repertoires in COVID-19. Sequenced by immunoSEQ multiplex PCR; TCRdb stores in-frame clones only, minus some. Of approximately 50,000 clones listed, 75% to 90% are singletons. This CDR3 comprises 14 residues. In germline, CDR1 is SGDLS, CDR2 YYNGEE. V gave up 3 bases and J gave up 10 bases, with 17 bases separating them. The sequenced sample consisted of peripheral blood. The V gene is TRBV9, the J gene TRBJ2-1; the D gene is possibly TRBD2 (5 bases). The source of this sequence is a human donor in a cohort sampled during active COVID-19. CDR3 protein: CASSADGVHGEQFF. Here the CDR3 DNA reads TGTGCCAGCAGCGCGGACGGGGTCCATGGCGAGCAGTTCTTC.